This T cell receptor beta chain was captured in a study of blood T cells in healthy people across ages. This clonotype was counted between two and nine times. The V end was cut by 5 bases, the J end by 7 bases, with 15 bases between. This CDR3 comprises 13 residues. Per the germline V gene, CDR1 is SGHRS and CDR2 is YFSETQ. Per sample, a minimum of 6 million PBMCs were isolated. A second PCR of 7 to 11 cycles used a sample-barcoded 5' primer and a J-beta primer mix. TCRdb reprocessed the 5' RACE reads via MiXCR and lists one record per CDR3 protein. The sample yields a few hundred thousand distinct CDR3 sequences, about 25% seen once.

The V call is TRBV5-1, the J call TRBJ1-2, with D unclear. The specimen was blood. The sequence was obtained from a woman aged 70-85 years in good health. The CDR3 sequence: CASSSEVPFGYTF. The CDR3 coding sequence is TGCGCCAGCAGTTCGGAAGTCCCGTTTGGCTACACCTTC.